The clone carrying this T cell receptor (beta chain) has a handful of counts. The data stem from a study of blood T cell repertoires in COVID-19. As for the study in general: The United States, Italy and Spain provided the acute and convalescent COVID-19 samples.

Everyone who took part was roughly 18 to 89 years old, and they came from about two dozen US areas. V shed 7 bases, J shed 0 bases, and the junction held 9 bases outside the gene matches. Germline V lookup: CDR1 SGHAT, CDR2 FQNNGV. The CDR3 runs 15 residues. Repertoires were generated with immunoSEQ multiplex PCR, while TCRdb's copy carries only in-frame clones and drops some. Of 120,000 to 150,000 clones in the sample, around four fifths were seen once. The sequenced sample was PBMCs or T cells enriched from blood (not recorded which). The TCR was taken from a woman between 35 and 50 years old who had recovered from COVID-19. The J gene is TRBJ2-7, the V gene TRBV11-2, with TRBD1 matching 7 bases. CDR3 in amino acids: CASTPGTAISYEQYF. The DNA for the CDR3 is TGTGCCAGCACTCCAGGGACAGCAATCTCCTACGAGCAGTACTTC.